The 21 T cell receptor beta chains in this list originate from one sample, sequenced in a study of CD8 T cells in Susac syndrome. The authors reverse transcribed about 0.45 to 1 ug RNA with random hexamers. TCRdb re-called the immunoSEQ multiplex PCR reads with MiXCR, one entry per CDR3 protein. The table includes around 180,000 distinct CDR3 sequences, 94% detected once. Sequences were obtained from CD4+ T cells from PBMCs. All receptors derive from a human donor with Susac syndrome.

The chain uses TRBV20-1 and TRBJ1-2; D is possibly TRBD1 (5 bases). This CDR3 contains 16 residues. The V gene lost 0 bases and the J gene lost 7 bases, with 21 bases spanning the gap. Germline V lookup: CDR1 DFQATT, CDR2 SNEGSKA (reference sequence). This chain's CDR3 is CSARDGGVAALLGYTF. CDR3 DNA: TGCAGTGCTAGAGATGGGGGGGTTGCCGCCCTTCTTGGCTACACCTTC.

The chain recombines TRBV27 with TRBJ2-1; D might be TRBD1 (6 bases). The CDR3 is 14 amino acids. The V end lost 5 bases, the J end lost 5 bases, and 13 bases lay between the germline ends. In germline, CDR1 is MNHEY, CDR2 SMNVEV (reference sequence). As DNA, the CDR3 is TGTGCCAGCAGTCCTAAGGACAGAAACAATGAGCAGTTCTTC. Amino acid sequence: CASSPKDRNNEQFF.

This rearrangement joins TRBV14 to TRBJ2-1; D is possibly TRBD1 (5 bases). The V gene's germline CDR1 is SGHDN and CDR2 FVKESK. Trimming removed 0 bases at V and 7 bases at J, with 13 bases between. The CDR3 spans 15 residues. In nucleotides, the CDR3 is TGTGCCAGCAGCCAAGAACAAGGGGCGATGAATGAGCAGTTCTTC. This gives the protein CASSQEQGAMNEQFF.

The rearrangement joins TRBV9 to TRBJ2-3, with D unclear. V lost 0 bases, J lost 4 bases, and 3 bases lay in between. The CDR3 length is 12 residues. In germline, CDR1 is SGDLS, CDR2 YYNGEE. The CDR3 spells CASSVDPDTQYF. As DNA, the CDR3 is TGTGCCAGCAGCGTAGATCCAGATACGCAGTATTTT.

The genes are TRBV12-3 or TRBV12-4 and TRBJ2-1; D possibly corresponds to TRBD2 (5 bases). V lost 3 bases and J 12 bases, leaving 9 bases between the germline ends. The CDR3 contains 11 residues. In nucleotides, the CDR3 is TGTGCCAGCAGTTTGGAGGCATGGCAGTTCTTC. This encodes CASSLEAWQFF.

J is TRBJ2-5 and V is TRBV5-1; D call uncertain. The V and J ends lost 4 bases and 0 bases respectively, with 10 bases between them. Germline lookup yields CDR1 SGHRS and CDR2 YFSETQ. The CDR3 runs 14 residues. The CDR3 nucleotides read TGCGCCAGCAGCCCTAGACCGTACCAAGAGACCCAGTACTTC. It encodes CASSPRPYQETQYF. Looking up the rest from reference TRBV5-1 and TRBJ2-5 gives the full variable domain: KAGVTQTPRYLIKTRGQQVTLSCSPISGHRSVSWYQQTPGQGLQFLFEYFSETQRNKGNFPGRFSGRQFSNSRSEMNVSTLELGDSALYLCASSPRPYQETQYFGPGTRLLVL.

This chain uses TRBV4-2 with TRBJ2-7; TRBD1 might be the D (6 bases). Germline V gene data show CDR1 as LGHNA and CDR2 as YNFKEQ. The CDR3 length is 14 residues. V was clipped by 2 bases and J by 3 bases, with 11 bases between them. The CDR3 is CASSQQSDSYEQYF. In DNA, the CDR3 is TGTGCCAGCAGCCAACAATCGGACAGCTACGAGCAGTACTTC.

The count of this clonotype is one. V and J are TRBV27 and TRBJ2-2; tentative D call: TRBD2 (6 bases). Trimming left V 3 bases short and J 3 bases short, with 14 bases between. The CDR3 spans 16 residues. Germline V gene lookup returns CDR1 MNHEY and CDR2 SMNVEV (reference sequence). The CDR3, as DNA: TGTGCCAGCAGTTTTGGTCGGGGGTCGGACACCGGGGAGCTGTTTTTT. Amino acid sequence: CASSFGRGSDTGELFF.

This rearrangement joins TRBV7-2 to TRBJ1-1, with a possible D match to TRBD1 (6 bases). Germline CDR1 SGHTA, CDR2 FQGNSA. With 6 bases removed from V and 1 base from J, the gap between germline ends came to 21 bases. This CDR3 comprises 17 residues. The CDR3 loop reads CASSSARGAQWNTEAFF. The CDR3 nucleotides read TGTGCCAGCAGTTCAGCTCGGGGGGCGCAGTGGAACACTGAAGCTTTCTTT.

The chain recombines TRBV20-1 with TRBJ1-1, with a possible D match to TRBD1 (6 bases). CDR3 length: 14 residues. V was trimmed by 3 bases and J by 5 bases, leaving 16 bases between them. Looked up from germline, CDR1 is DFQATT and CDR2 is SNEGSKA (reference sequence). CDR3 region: CSARRQALGTEAFF. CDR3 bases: TGCAGTGCTAGGAGACAGGCCTTGGGGACTGAAGCTTTCTTT.

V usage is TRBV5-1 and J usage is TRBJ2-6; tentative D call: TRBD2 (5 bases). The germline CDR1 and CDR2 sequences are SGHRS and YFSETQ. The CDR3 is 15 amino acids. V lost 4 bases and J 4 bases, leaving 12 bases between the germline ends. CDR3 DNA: TGCGCCAGCAGCGCCGGGGTTACCGGGGCCAACGTCCTGACTTTC. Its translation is CASSAGVTGANVLTF.

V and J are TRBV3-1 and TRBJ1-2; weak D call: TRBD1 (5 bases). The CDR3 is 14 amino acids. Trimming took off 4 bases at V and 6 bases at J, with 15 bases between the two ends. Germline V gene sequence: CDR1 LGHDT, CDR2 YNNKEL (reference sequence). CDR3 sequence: CASSLGRGGNGYTF. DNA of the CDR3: TGTGCCAGCAGCCTGGGAAGGGGCGGGAATGGCTACACCTTC.

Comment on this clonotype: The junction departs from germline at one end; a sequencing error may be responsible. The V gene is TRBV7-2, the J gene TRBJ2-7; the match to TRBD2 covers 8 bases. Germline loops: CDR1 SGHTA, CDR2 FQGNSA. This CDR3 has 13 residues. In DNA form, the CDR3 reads TGTGCCAGCAGCCCGATCCGGGAGGGACTCCTAGCATTC. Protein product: CASSPIREGLLAF.

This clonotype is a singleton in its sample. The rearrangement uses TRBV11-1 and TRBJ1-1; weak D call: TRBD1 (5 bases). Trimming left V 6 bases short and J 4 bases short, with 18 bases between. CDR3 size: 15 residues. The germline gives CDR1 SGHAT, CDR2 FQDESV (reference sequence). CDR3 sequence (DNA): TGTGCCAGCAGTTCGACGTACAGGAAGGTCACTGAAGCTTTCTTT. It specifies CASSSTYRKVTEAFF.

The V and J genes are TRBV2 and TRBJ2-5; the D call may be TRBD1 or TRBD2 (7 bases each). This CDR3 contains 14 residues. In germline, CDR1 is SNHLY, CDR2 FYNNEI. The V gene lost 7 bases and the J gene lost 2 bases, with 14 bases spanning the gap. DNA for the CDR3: TGTGCCAGCACTTCCCAGGGGGGGCAAGAGACCCAGTACTTC. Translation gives CASTSQGGQETQYF.

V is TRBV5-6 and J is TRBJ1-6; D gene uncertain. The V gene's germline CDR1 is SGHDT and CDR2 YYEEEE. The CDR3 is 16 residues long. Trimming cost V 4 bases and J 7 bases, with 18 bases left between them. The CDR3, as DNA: TGTGCCAGCAGCGTCCAACCCCGCAGTAGGAATTCACCCCTCCACTTT. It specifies CASSVQPRSRNSPLHF.

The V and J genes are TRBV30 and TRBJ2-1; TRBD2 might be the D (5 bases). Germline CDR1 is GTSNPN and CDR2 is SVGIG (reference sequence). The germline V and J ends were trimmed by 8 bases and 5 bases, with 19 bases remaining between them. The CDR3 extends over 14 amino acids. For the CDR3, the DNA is TGTGCCATATCGGACTGGCCGGTCCACAATGAGCAGTTCTTC. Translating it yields CAISDWPVHNEQFF.

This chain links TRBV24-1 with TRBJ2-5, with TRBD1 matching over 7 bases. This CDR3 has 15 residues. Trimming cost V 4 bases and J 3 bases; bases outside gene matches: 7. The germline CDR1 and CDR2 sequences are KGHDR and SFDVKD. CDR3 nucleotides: TGTGCCACCAGTGACTCCGGGACAGCGAAAGAGACCCAGTACTTC. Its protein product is CATSDSGTAKETQYF.

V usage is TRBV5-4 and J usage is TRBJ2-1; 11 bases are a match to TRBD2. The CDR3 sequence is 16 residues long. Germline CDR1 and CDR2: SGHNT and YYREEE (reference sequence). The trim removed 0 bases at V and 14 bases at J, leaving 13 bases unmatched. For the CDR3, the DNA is TGTGCCAGCAGCTTGGCGACTAGCGGGGCTCACTTGGGGGAGTTCTTC. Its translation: CASSLATSGAHLGEFF.

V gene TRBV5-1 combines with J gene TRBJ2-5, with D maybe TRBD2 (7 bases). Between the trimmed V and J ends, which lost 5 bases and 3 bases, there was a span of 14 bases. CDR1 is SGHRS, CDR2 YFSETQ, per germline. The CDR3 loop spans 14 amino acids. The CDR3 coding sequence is TGCGCCAGCAGTCCAGGGGCGGGGGAAGAGACCCAGTACTTC. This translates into CASSPGAGEETQYF. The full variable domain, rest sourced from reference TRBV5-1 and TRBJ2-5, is KAGVTQTPRYLIKTRGQQVTLSCSPISGHRSVSWYQQTPGQGLQFLFEYFSETQRNKGNFPGRFSGRQFSNSRSEMNVSTLELGDSALYLCASSPGAGEETQYFGPGTRLLVL.

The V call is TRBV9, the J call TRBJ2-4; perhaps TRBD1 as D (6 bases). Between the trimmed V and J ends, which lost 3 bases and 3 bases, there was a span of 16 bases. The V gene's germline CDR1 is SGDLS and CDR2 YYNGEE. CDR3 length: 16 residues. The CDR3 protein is CASSEQGVLGKNIQYF. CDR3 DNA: TGTGCCAGCAGCGAACAGGGTGTTCTCGGCAAAAACATTCAGTACTTC.